The rows below give T cell receptor beta chains drawn from one sample of a study of neurological immune-mediated disorders. MiXCR, applied by TCRdb to the 5' RACE reads, yields one record per CDR3 protein. The table lists about 80,000 distinct CDR3 sequences, 5% to 6% of them singletons. Sequenced material: PBMCs. These receptors all stem from a woman aged 55-75 years with multiple sclerosis. Both conserved end residues are trimmed from each CDR3.

TRBV28,13,ASSLGGGYTDTQY
TRBV20-1,10,SARAPGNRAF
TRBV20-1,11,SAFRQGYTEAF
TRBV4-1,16,ASSQDRDRGQGVGELF
TRBV2,12,ASSEDRPNHGYT
TRBV11-2,13,ASSPNVGRVGGYT
TRBV20-1,11,SARLQSNQPQH
TRBV20-1,13,SASTQGFSGNTIY
TRBV20-1,14,SAQHPGQGVASPLH
TRBV5-1,13,ASSLAGGTIYEQY
TRBV29-1,12,SVELAGGVNEQF
TRBV12-3/TRBV12-4,12,ASSLSVKVHSLH
TRBV20-1,11,SARVWQGDGYT
TRBV3-1,12,ASRRDRGNEKLF
TRBV4-1,12,ASSQQGEDYGYT
TRBV5-1,12,ASREQPTGTEAF
TRBV15,12,ATSRGQTVYGYT
TRBV5-1,12,ASSVLRWDYGYT
TRBV5-1,12,ASSPTGNQETQY
TRBV7-9,13,ASSAATGQSETQY
TRBV27,12,ASTRTDYNSPLH
TRBV7-6,15,ASSSYPGQGASDTQY
TRBV20-1,11,SAREAGGETQY
TRBV3-1,11,ASSQSGDYGYT
TRBV28,14,ASSPAGIGSDDEAF
TRBV10-3,14,AISGTGGGLQETQY
TRBV20-1,13,SARDPFLRGNEQF
TRBV7-9,12,ASKEGTHTDTQY
TRBV15,12,ATSRTETGTEAF
TRBV18,10,ASSSWGTGAF
TRBV7-2,11,ASSLAGTEGYT
TRBV30,9,AWSDRDEQF
TRBV20-1,12,SATPGGGGNTIY
TRBV12-3/TRBV12-4,10,ASSPGPEKLF
TRBV3-1,14,ASSPWTGISGNTIY
TRBV6-4,10,ASRGVTGELF
TRBV5-1,13,ASSEGGLSGNTIY
TRBV6-5,15,ASSYERRESSYNEQF
TRBV7-9,14,ASSPTTGGSNQPQH
TRBV20-1,17,SASSSRDRVDGGQETQY
TRBV6-6,12,ASRPGTANTEAF
TRBV20-1,14,SAGRTSGGHYNEQF
TRBV12-3/TRBV12-4,12,ASSSGISWETQY
TRBV20-1,11,SARGEGDTEAF
TRBV9,13,ASSAWTARDYGYT
TRBV6-5,14,ASSYWDRGRNTEAF
TRBV5-1,10,ASSSGGYEQY
TRBV2,12,ASGGAGGLGTQY
TRBV12-3/TRBV12-4,11,ASSFVENTEAF
TRBV5-1,13,ASSFDSPSGNTIY
TRBV5-1,12,ASSVRQGGYGYT
TRBV15,13,ATSRSGQSTDTQY
TRBV29-1,10,SGRGANTEAF